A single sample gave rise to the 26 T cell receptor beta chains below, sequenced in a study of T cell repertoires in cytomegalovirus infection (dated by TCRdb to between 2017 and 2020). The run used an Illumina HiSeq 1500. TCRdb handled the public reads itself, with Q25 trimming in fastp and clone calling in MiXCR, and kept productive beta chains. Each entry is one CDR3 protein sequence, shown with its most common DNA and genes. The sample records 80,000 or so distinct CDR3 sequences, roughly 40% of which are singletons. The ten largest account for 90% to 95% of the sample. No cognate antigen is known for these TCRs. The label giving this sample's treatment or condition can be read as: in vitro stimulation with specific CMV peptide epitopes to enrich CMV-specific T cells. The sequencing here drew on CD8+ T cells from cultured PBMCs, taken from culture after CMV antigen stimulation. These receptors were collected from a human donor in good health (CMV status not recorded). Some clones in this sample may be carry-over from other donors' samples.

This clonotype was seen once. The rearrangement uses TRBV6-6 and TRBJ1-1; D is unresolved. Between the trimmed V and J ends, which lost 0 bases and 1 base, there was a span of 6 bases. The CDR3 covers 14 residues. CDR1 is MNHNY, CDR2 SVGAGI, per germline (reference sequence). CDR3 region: CASSYSNGNTEAFF. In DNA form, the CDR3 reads TGTGCCAGCAGTTACTCGAACGGGAACACTGAAGCTTTCTTT.

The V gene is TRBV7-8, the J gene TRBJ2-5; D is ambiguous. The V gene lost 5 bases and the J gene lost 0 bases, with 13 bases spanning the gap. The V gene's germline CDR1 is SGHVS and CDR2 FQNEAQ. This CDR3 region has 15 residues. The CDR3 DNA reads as TGTGCCAGCAGCCGATACCCGGGCTACCAAGAGACCCAGTACTTC. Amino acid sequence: CASSRYPGYQETQYF.

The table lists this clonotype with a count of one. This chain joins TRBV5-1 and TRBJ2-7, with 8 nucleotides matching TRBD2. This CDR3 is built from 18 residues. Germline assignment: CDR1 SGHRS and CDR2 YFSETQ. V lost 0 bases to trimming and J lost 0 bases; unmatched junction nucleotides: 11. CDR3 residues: CASSLAPVSAGGSYEQYF. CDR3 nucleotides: TGCGCCAGCAGCTTGGCCCCTGTTTCGGCGGGGGGCTCCTACGAGCAGTACTTC.

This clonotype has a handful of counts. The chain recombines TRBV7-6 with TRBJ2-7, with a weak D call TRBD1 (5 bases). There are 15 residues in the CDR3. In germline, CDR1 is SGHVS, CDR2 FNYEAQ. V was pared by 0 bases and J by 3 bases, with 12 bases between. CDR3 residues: CASSLALDRLYEQYF. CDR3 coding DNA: TGTGCCAGCAGCTTAGCGCTTGACAGACTCTACGAGCAGTACTTC.

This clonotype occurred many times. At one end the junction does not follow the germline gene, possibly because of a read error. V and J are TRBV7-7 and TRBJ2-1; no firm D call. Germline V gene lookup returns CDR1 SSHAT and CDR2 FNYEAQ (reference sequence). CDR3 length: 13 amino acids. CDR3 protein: CASSLSLLGEQFF. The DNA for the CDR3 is TGTGCTAGCAGCTTATCACTCCTCGGTGAGCAGTTCTTC. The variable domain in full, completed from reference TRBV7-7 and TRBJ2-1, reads GAGVSQSPRYKVTKRGQDVTLRCDPISSHATLYWYQQALGQGPEFLTYFNYEAQPDKSGLPSDRFSAERPEGSISTLTIQRTEQRDSAMYRCASSLSLLGEQFFGPGTRLTVL.

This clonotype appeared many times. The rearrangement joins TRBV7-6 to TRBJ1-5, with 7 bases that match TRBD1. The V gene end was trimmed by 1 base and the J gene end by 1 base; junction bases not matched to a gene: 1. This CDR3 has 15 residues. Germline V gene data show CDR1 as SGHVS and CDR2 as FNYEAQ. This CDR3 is CASSLGQGSNQPQHF. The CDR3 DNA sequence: TGTGCCAGCAGCTTAGGACAGGGCAGCAATCAGCCCCAGCATTTT.

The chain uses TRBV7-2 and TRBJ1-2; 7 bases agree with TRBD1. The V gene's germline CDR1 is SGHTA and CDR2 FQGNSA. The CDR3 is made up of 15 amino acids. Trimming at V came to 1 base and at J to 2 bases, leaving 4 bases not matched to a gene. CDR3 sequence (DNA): TGTGCCAGCAGCTTAGATGCAGGGGGAAACTATGGCTACACCTTC. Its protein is CASSLDAGGNYGYTF.

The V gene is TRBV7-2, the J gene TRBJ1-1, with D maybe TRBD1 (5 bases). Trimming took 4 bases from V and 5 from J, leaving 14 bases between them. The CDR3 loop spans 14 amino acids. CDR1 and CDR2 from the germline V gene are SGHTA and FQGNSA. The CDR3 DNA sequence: TGTGCCAGCAGCTGGGGACGGCTGAGGACTGAAGCTTTCTTT. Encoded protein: CASSWGRLRTEAFF.

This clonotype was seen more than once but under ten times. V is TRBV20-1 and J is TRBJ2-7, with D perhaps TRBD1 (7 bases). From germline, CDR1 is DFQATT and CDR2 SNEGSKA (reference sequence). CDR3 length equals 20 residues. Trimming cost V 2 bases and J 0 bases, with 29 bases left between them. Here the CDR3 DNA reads TGCAGTGCTAGACCGCCTAGAGTAAACCGGCGGGACAGTTTCTCCTACGAGCAGTACTTC. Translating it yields CSARPPRVNRRDSFSYEQYF.

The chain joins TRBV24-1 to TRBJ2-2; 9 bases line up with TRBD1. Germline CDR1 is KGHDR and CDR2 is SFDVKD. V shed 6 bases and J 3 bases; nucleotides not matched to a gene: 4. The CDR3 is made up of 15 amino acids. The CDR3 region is CATSTGGSDTGELFF. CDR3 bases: TGTGCCACCAGTACAGGGGGCTCGGACACCGGGGAGCTGTTTTTT.

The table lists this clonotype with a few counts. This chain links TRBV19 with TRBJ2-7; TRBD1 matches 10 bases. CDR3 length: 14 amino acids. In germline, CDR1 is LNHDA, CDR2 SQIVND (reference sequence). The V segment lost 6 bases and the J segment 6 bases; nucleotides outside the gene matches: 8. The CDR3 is CASRPFGQGGEQYF. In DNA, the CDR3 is TGTGCCAGTAGACCCTTCGGACAGGGGGGCGAGCAGTACTTC.

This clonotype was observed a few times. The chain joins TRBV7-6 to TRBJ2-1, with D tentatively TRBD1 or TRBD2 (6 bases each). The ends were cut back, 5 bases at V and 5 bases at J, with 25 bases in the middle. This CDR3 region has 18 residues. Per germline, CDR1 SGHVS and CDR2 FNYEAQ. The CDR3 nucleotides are TGTGCCAGCAGCCACCCGGGGGCGGGGCCCACAGAGGACAATGAGCAGTTCTTC. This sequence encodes CASSHPGAGPTEDNEQFF.

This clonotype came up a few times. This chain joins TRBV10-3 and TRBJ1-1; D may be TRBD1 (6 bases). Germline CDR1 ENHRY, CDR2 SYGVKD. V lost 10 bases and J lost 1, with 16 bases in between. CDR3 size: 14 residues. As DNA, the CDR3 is TGTGCCACCCTTGGGACAAAACAGAACACTGAAGCTTTCTTT. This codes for CATLGTKQNTEAFF.

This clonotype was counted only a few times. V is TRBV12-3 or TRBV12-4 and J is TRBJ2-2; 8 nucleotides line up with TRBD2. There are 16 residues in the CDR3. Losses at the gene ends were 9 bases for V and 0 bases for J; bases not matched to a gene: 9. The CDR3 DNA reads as TGTGCCAGTTCGGGGGGGGCAGATCCGAACACCGGGGAGCTGTTTTTT. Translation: CASSGGADPNTGELFF.

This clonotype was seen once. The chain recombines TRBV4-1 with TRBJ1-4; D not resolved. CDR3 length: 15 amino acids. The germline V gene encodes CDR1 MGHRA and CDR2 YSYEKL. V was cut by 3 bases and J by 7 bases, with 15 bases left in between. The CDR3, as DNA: TGCGCCAGCAGCCACTCCACTTGGACGGGTGAAAAACTGTTTTTT. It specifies CASSHSTWTGEKLFF.

The CDR3 coding sequence is TGCAGTGCTAGAGATCCTGGAAGCTATGGCTACACCTTC. The encoded protein is CSARDPGSYGYTF. The chain recombines TRBV20-1 with TRBJ1-2; D gene ambiguous. This CDR3 has 13 amino acids. V was shortened by 0 bases and J by 4 bases, with 9 bases between the two germline ends. Germline V CDR1 and CDR2: DFQATT, SNEGSKA (reference sequence).

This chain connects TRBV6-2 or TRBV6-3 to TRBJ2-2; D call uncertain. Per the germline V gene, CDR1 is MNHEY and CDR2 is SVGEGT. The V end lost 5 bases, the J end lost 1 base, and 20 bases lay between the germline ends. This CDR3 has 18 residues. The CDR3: CASSKTRYILENTGELFF. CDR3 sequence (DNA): TGTGCCAGCAGTAAAACCCGCTATATATTGGAGAACACCGGGGAGCTGTTTTTT.

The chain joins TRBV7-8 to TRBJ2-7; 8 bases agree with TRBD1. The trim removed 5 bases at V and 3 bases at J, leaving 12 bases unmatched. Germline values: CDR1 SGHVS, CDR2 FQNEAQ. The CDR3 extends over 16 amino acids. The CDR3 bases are TGTGCCAGCAGCCCGTCGGGGGCAGGGGGCATCTACGAGCAGTACTTC. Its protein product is CASSPSGAGGIYEQYF.

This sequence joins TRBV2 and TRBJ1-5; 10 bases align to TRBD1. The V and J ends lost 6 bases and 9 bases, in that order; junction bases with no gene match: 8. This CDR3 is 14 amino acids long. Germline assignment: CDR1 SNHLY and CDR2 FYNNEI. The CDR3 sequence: CASRVGQGTWPQHF. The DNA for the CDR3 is TGTGCCAGCAGGGTGGGACAGGGGACCTGGCCCCAGCATTTT.

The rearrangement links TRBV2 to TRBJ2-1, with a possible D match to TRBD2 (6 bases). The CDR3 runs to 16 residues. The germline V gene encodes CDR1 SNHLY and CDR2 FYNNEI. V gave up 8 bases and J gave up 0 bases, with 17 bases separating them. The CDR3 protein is CASSPGRGRSYNEQFF. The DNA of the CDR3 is TGTGCCAGCTCTCCGGGGCGGGGTCGCTCCTACAATGAGCAGTTCTTC.

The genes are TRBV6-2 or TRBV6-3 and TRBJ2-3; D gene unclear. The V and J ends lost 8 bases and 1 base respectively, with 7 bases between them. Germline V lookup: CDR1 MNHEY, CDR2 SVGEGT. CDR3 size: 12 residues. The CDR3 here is CASGTGTDTQYF. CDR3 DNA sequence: TGTGCCAGCGGCACAGGCACAGATACGCAGTATTTT.

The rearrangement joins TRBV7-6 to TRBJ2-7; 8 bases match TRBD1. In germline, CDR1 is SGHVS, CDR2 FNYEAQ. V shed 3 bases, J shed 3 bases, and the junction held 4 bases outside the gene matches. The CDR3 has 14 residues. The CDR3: CASSLGDRFYEQYF. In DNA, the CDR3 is TGTGCCAGCAGCTTGGGGGACAGGTTCTACGAGCAGTACTTC.

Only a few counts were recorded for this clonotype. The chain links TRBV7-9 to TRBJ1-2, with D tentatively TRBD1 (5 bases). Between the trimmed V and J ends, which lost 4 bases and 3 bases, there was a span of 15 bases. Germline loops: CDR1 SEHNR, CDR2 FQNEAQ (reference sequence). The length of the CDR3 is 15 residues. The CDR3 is CASSSTIRGDYGYTF. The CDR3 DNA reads TGTGCCAGCAGCTCAACTATTAGGGGCGACTATGGCTACACCTTC.

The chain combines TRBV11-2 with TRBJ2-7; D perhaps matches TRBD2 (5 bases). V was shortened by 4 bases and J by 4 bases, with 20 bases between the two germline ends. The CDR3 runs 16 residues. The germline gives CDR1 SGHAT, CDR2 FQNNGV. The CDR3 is CASSSSGGPLAYEQYF. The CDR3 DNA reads TGTGCCAGCAGCTCAAGCGGCGGCCCACTGGCGTACGAGCAGTACTTC.

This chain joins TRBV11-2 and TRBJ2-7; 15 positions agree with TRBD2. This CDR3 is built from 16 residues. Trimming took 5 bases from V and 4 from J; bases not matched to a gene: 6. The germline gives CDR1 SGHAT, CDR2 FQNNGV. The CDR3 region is CASSRTSGGAFYEQYF. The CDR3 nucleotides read TGTGCCAGCAGCCGGACTAGCGGGGGGGCCTTTTACGAGCAGTACTTC.

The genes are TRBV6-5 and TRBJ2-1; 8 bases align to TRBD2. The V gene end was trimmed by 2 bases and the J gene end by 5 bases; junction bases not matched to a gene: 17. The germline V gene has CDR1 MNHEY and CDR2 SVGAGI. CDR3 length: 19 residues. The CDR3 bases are TGTGCCAGCAGTTACGGGGATTGGATTAACGGGGGGGGAAACAATGAGCAGTTCTTC. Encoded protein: CASSYGDWINGGGNNEQFF.